These T cell receptor beta chains were read from a single sample in a study of vaccination and CD4 T cells after COVID-19. TCRdb analysed the PCR reads with MiXCR anew, one entry per CDR3 protein. The profile shows about 7,000 distinct CDR3 sequences, approximately 33% of them singletons. Their antigens remain unidentified. The sequenced sample was CD4+ T cells from blood, cultured in vitro. These receptor sequences come from a human donor in good health. Both conserved end residues are part of each CDR3. A D gene is named only where the DNA matches it firmly. The size entry is marked missing in some rows and otherwise reads once, few, many or a size class.

size: .
J: TRBJ2-5
V: TRBV6-1
D: .
DNA: TGTGCCAGCAGTGATCCCAGTCCCCAAGAGACCCAGTACTTC
CDR3: CASSDPSPQETQYF

size: few
J: TRBJ2-5
V: TRBV24-1
D: TRBD1
DNA: TGTGCCACCAGTGATCCCCCGGGACAGGGGTACCAAGAGACCCAGTACTTC
CDR3: CATSDPPGQGYQETQYF

size: few
J: TRBJ2-1
V: TRBV9
D: .
DNA: TGTGCCAGCAGCGTCAGGGCCACATGGCCCAATGAGCAGTTCTTC
CDR3: CASSVRATWPNEQFF

size: .
J: TRBJ1-1
V: TRBV5-1
D: .
DNA: TGCGCCAGCAGTAATAGTGTGACAGATGAAGCTTTCTTT
CDR3: CASSNSVTDEAFF

size: few
J: TRBJ1-5
V: TRBV6-1
D: .
DNA: TGTGCCAGATGGGGAGGAGGTCAGCCCCAGCATTTT
CDR3: CARWGGGQPQHF

size: .
J: TRBJ2-7
V: TRBV5-6
D: .
DNA: TGTGCCAGCAGCTTCGACTACGAGCAGTACTTC
CDR3: CASSFDYEQYF

size: .
J: TRBJ2-7
V: TRBV11-2
D: TRBD1
DNA: TGTGCCAGCTTTCCCGGGACAGGAGGCAAGCAGTACTTC
CDR3: CASFPGTGGKQYF

size: .
J: TRBJ1-4
V: TRBV5-1
D: .
DNA: TGCGCCAGCAGCTTGGGGGACGGGGCCTATGAAAAACTGTTTTTT
CDR3: CASSLGDGAYEKLFF

size: .
J: TRBJ2-7
V: TRBV10-3
D: .
DNA: TGTGCCATCCAACCGGGACCCGGAGGGTTCGAGCAGTACTTC
CDR3: CAIQPGPGGFEQYF

size: few
J: TRBJ2-7
V: TRBV7-2
D: TRBD2
DNA: TGTGCCAGCAGCTTTACTAGCGGGGCCTACGAGCAGTACTTC
CDR3: CASSFTSGAYEQYF

size: .
J: TRBJ2-5
V: TRBV7-8
D: .
DNA: TGTGCCAGCATTGGACGCCAAGAGACCCAGTACTTC
CDR3: CASIGRQETQYF

size: few
J: TRBJ1-6
V: TRBV6-1
D: .
DNA: TGTGCCAGCTCGACGGGGAATTCACCCCTCCACTTT
CDR3: CASSTGNSPLHF

size: .
J: TRBJ2-7
V: TRBV11-2
D: .
DNA: TGTGCCAGCAGCCTTCAGTGGAACTACGAGCAGTACTTC
CDR3: CASSLQWNYEQYF

size: .
J: TRBJ1-2
V: TRBV12-3/TRBV12-4
D: .
DNA: TGTGCCAGCAGTTTTGAGGGATCCTATGGCTACACCTTC
CDR3: CASSFEGSYGYTF

size: .
J: TRBJ2-7
V: TRBV5-1
D: .
DNA: TGCGCCAGCAGAAGGAACAGGGACGAGCAGTACTTC
CDR3: CASRRNRDEQYF

size: .
J: TRBJ1-2
V: TRBV12-3/TRBV12-4
D: .
DNA: TGTGCCAGCAGGGGGGGACCGGGAACTAACTATGGCTACACCTTC
CDR3: CASRGGPGTNYGYTF

size: few
J: TRBJ1-5
V: TRBV19
D: TRBD1
DNA: TGTGCCAGCGCGACAGGGGTCGGTCAGCCCCAGCATTTT
CDR3: CASATGVGQPQHF

size: .
J: TRBJ2-2
V: TRBV6-4
D: TRBD2
DNA: TGTGCCAGCAGTGTAGCGGGGGGCACCGGGGAGCTGTTTTTT
CDR3: CASSVAGGTGELFF

size: .
J: TRBJ1-5
V: TRBV30
D: .
DNA: TGTGCCTGGAGGTCCCAGGGTTCAGGACAGCCCCAGCATTTT
CDR3: CAWRSQGSGQPQHF

size: .
J: TRBJ2-2
V: TRBV12-3/TRBV12-4
D: .
DNA: TGTGCCAGCAGTTTAATGTGGGTCGGGGAGCTGTTTTTT
CDR3: CASSLMWVGELFF

size: .
J: TRBJ1-2
V: TRBV2
D: .
DNA: TGTGCCAGCAGGCTCCACGTAGGTAACTATGGCTACACCTTC
CDR3: CASRLHVGNYGYTF

size: .
J: TRBJ1-2
V: TRBV7-9
D: .
DNA: TGTGCCAGCACCGCGATCGCCGGATTC
CDR3: CASTAIAGF

size: few
J: TRBJ1-1
V: TRBV5-1
D: .
DNA: TGCGCCAGCAGCTTGGGCAGCCCGGGGAGGACTGAAGCTTTCTTT
CDR3: CASSLGSPGRTEAFF

size: .
J: TRBJ1-6
V: TRBV27
D: .
DNA: TGTGCCAGCAGTTTGGAGGGATTGAAAGGAGGATCACCCCTCCACTTT
CDR3: CASSLEGLKGGSPLHF

size: .
J: TRBJ1-2
V: TRBV5-4
D: TRBD1
DNA: TGTGCCAGCAGCTTGGAGGGGGCGGATGGCTACACCTTC
CDR3: CASSLEGADGYTF

size: .
J: TRBJ2-1
V: TRBV27
D: .
DNA: TGTGCCAGCAGTTTAATTGGGAACAATGAGCAGTTCTTC
CDR3: CASSLIGNNEQFF

size: few
J: TRBJ1-5
V: TRBV12-3/TRBV12-4
D: .
DNA: TGTGCCAGCACTTTTTCGGGGAGAAGTCAGCCCCAGCATTTT
CDR3: CASTFSGRSQPQHF

size: .
J: TRBJ2-5
V: TRBV7-3
D: .
DNA: TGTGCCAGCAGCTTTTCGTCCGGAGAGACCCAGTACTTC
CDR3: CASSFSSGETQYF

size: few
J: TRBJ2-5
V: TRBV7-2
D: .
DNA: TGTGCCAGCAGCTTGTGGGAGACCCAGTACTTC
CDR3: CASSLWETQYF

size: .
J: TRBJ2-3
V: TRBV20-1
D: .
DNA: TGCAGTGCAATAGACAGGACGGGGGCATTCCCAGATACGCAGTATTTT
CDR3: CSAIDRTGAFPDTQYF

size: few
J: TRBJ1-5
V: TRBV7-6
D: .
DNA: TGTGCCAGCAGCTTAATTTCCGGGTCAACCCTAAGGGTTCAGCCCCAGCATTTT
CDR3: CASSLISGSTLRVQPQHF

size: few
J: TRBJ1-1
V: TRBV19
D: .
DNA: TGTGCCAGTAGGGGAGGGGGAAACACTGAAGCTTTCTTT
CDR3: CASRGGGNTEAFF

size: .
J: TRBJ1-6
V: TRBV27
D: .
DNA: TGTGCCAGCAGCTCTTATAATTCACCCCTCCACTTT
CDR3: CASSSYNSPLHF

size: .
J: TRBJ1-5
V: TRBV12-3/TRBV12-4
D: TRBD1
DNA: TGTGCCAGCAGTTTACACAGGGGGCAGGCTCAGCCCCAGCATTTT
CDR3: CASSLHRGQAQPQHF

size: few
J: TRBJ2-5
V: TRBV7-9
D: .
DNA: TGTGCCAGCCGCAATCAAGAGACCCAGTACTTC
CDR3: CASRNQETQYF

size: few
J: TRBJ2-6
V: TRBV12-3/TRBV12-4
D: .
DNA: TGTGCCAGCAGTTTTATGGGTCTTGGGGCCAACGTCCTGACTTTC
CDR3: CASSFMGLGANVLTF

size: few
J: TRBJ2-5
V: TRBV7-8
D: .
DNA: TGTGCCAGCAGCTTTGGGACCCAAGGGCAAGAGACCCAGTACTTC
CDR3: CASSFGTQGQETQYF

size: .
J: TRBJ1-2
V: TRBV9
D: TRBD1
DNA: TGTGCCAGCAGCGTACTTGTAGGACAGGGTCCCGGGGGCTACACCTTC
CDR3: CASSVLVGQGPGGYTF

size: .
J: TRBJ2-5
V: TRBV6-5
D: TRBD1
DNA: TGTGCCAGCAGTTACTCGGACAGGGGGGCCCAGTACTTC
CDR3: CASSYSDRGAQYF